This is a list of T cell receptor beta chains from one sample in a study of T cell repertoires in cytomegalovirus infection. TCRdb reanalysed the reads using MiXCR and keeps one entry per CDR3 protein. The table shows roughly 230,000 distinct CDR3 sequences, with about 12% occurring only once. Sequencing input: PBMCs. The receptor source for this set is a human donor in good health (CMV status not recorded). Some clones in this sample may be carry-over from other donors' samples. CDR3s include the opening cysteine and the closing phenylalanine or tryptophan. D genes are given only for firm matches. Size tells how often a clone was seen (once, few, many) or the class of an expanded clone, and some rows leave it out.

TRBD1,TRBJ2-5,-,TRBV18,TGTGCCAGCTCACCTCGGGACAGACCCAACCAAGAGACCCAGTACTTC,CASSPRDRPNQETQYF
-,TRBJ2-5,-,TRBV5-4,TGTGCCAGCAGCTTGTCGCTAGCCACAGAGACCCAGTACTTC,CASSLSLATETQYF
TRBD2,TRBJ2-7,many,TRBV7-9,TGTGCCAGCAGCTCGGGACTAGCGGAGCCCTCCGACGAGCAGTACTTC,CASSSGLAEPSDEQYF
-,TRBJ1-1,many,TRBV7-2,TGTGCCAGCACCCAAGGGGGAGGCAGGGACACTGAAGCTTTCTTT,CASTQGGGRDTEAFF
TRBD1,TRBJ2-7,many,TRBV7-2,TGTGCCAGCAGCCCCGACAGGGGGCTTGTCTACGAGCAGTACTTC,CASSPDRGLVYEQYF
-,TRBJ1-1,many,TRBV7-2,TGTGCCAGCAGCTTAGTTGCAGGGCAAGCTTTCTTT,CASSLVAGQAFF
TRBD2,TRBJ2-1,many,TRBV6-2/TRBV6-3,TGTGCCAGCAGGTCAGTGGGCGGGGGGGCCGGTGAGCAGTTCTTC,CASRSVGGGAGEQFF
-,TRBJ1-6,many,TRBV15,TGTGCCACCAGCAGAGATGTGATAAATTCACCCCTCCACTTT,CATSRDVINSPLHF
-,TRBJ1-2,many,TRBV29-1,TGCAGCGTCGCAGGGTCCAACTATGGCTACACCTTC,CSVAGSNYGYTF
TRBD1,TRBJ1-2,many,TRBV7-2,TGTGCCAGCAGCTTAGGTGGGACAGGCATCTATGGCTACACCTTC,CASSLGGTGIYGYTF
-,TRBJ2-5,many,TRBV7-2,TGTGCCAGCAGCTTAATACCAGGGGAGGAGACCCAGTACTTC,CASSLIPGEETQYF
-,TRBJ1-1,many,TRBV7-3,TGTGCCAGCAGCTTCCAGGGAGGCGACACTGAAGCTTTCTTT,CASSFQGGDTEAFF
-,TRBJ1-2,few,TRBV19,TGTGCCGGACGTCAGGAAGAGGCTAACTATGGCTACACCTTC,CAGRQEEANYGYTF
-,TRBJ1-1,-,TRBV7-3,TGTGCCAGCAGCCCCGCCCGCCTGATGAACACTGAAGCTTTCTTT,CASSPARLMNTEAFF
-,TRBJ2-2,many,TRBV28,TGTGCCATCCAGGGAAACACCGGGGAGCTGTTTTTT,CAIQGNTGELFF
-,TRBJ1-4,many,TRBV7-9,TGTGCCAGCAGCCTTCCGCCCGGGACCTATAATGAAAAACTGTTTTTT,CASSLPPGTYNEKLFF
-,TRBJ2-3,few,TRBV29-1,TGCAGTTCGCCGGATACGCAGTATTTT,CSSPDTQYF
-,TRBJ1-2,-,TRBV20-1,TGCAGTGCTAGAGTAGGGGAAGTTGGCTACACCTTC,CSARVGEVGYTF
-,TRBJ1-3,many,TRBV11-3,TGTGCCAGCAGCCCTTACGGGGATGGAAACACCATATATTTT,CASSPYGDGNTIYF
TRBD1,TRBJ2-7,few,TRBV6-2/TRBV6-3,TGTGCCAGCATCGGGACAGGGGCGACCGAGCAGTACTTC,CASIGTGATEQYF
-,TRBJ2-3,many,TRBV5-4,TGTGCCAGCAGCCCCGGAAGGGGGGCGCAGTCAGATACGCAGTATTTT,CASSPGRGAQSDTQYF
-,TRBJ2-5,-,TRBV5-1,TGCGCCAGCAGCTTTTTGGACTCAGCAGAGACCCAGTACTTC,CASSFLDSAETQYF
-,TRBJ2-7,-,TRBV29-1,TGCAGCGTTGACATGGGGAGCTCCTACGAGCAGTACTTC,CSVDMGSSYEQYF
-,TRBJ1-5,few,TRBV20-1,TGCAGTGCCTCCGGACAGATCAATCAGCCCCAGCATTTT,CSASGQINQPQHF
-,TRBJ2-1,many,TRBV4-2,TGTGCCAGCAGCCCCCTCCGGGACCCCACTAGGGATGAGCAGTTCTTC,CASSPLRDPTRDEQFF
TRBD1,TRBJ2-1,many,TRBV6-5,TGTGCCAGCAGTTACTCCGGGACAGGGGGGCCCTACAATGAGCAGTTCTTC,CASSYSGTGGPYNEQFF
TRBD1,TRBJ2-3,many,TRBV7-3,TGTGCCAGCAGCCCGGGACAGGTCGGCACAGATACGCAGTATTTT,CASSPGQVGTDTQYF
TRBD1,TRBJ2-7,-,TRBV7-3,TGTGCCAGCAGCCACGACAGGGGGGCTGAGCAGTACTTC,CASSHDRGAEQYF
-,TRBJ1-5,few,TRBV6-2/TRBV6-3,TGTGCCAGCAGTAGGCTAGGGACCCTCGGTCAGCCCCAGCATTTT,CASSRLGTLGQPQHF
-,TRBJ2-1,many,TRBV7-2,TGTGCCAGCAGCTTAGCCGGGAGTGACTACAATGAGCAGTTCTTC,CASSLAGSDYNEQFF
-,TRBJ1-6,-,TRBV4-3,TGCGCCAGCAGCCAAGATCCCCGCAATTCACCCCTCCACTTT,CASSQDPRNSPLHF
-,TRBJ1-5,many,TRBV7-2,TGTGCCAGCAGTCTCGTGGGGCCCCAGCATTTT,CASSLVGPQHF
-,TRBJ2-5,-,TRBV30,TGTGCCTGGGGGCGGGATAGGGAGACCCAGTACTTC,CAWGRDRETQYF
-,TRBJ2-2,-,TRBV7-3,TGTGCCAGCAGCTTAATTATGGCCGGCGGGGAGCTGTTTTTT,CASSLIMAGGELFF
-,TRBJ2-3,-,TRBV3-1,TGTGCCAGCAGCCAAGATCCTCAATCCACCCCTTTGGCGCAGTATTTT,CASSQDPQSTPLAQYF
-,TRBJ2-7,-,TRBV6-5,TGTGCCAGCAGTTACTTGTCTCCCTACGAGCAGTACTTC,CASSYLSPYEQYF
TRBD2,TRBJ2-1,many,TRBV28,TGTGCCAGCACTACCCCGGGACTAGCAAAGGGGCAGTTCTTC,CASTTPGLAKGQFF
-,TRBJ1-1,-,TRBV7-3,TGTGCCAGCAGCTTAACGGGGCGGGGGCTCACTGAAGCTTTCTTT,CASSLTGRGLTEAFF
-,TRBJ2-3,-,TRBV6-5,TGTGCCAGCAGTTCCCCGAGTGGGCCCACAGATACGCAGTATTTT,CASSSPSGPTDTQYF
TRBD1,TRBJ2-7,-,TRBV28,TGTGCCAGCGGGACAGCCTCCTACGAGCAGTACTTC,CASGTASYEQYF
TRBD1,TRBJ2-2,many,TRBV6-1,TGTGCCAGCAGAGGACAGGGGCACACCGGGGAGCTGTTTTTT,CASRGQGHTGELFF
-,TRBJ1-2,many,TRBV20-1,TGCAGTGCTAGTGGGGATACCCAGCGTGGGTATGGCTACACCTTC,CSASGDTQRGYGYTF
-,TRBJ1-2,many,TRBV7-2,TGTGCCAGCAGCCCCCGGGCGGCGGGTGGCTACACCTTC,CASSPRAAGGYTF
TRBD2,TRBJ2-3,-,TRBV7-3,TGTGCCAGCAGCCGGACTAGCGGGAGGGGCCTCACAGATACGCAGTATTTT,CASSRTSGRGLTDTQYF
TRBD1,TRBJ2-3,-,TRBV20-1,TGCAGTGCCCCAGGGACAGGGGACACAGATACGCAGTATTTT,CSAPGTGDTDTQYF
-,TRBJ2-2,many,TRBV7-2,TGTGCCAGCAGCTTAGGGTGGGAGAACACCGGGGAGCTGTTTTTT,CASSLGWENTGELFF
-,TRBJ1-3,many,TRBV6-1,TGTGCCAGCAGTGAGGGGCGCTCTGGAAACACCATATATTTT,CASSEGRSGNTIYF
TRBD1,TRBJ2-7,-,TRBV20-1,TGCAGTGCTAGCAGGGGACAGCATTTCGAGCAGTACTTC,CSASRGQHFEQYF
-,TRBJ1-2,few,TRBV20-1,TGCAGTGCTAGACCGGACCTGAAGGACTATGGCTACACCTTC,CSARPDLKDYGYTF
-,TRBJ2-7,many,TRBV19,TGTGCCGGCACCCGGGCGTCCTACGAGCAGTACTTC,CAGTRASYEQYF
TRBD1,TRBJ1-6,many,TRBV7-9,TGTGCCAGCCCGGGACAGGGAGAATCACCCCTCCACTTT,CASPGQGESPLHF
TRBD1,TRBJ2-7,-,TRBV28,TGTGCCAGCAGGGTGACAGGGGGAGACTACGAGCAGTACTTC,CASRVTGGDYEQYF